The 26 T cell receptor beta chains presented below share a single source sample, sequenced in a study of blood T cell repertoires in COVID-19. Clones were sequenced by immunoSEQ multiplex PCR, and TCRdb holds only the in-frame ones, with some missing. The sample has about 92,000 clones, roughly nine tenths seen once; the top ten hold about 1.8%. The sample was peripheral blood. These receptors all come from a human donor with active COVID-19. The donor label of this sample is uncertain.

The chain combines TRBV19 with TRBJ2-3; TRBD2 is a possible D gene (6 bases). The CDR3 is 18 residues long. CDR1 LNHDA and CDR2 SQIVND come from the germline V gene (reference sequence). V lost 6 bases and J lost 0, with 22 bases in between. The CDR3 protein is CASSIKGAGGYSTDTQYF. In nucleotides, the CDR3 is TGTGCCAGTAGCATAAAAGGAGCCGGGGGATATAGCACAGATACGCAGTATTTT.

The chain employs TRBV6-5 and TRBJ1-6; 9 bases line up with TRBD1. The ends lost 8 bases at V and 7 bases at J; junction bases unmatched: 3. Looked up from germline, CDR1 is MNHEY and CDR2 is SVGAGI. The CDR3 contains 13 residues. CDR3 bases: TGTGCCAGCGGGGACAGGGTGAATTCACCCCTCCACTTT. This codes for CASGDRVNSPLHF.

The genes are TRBV3-1 (or the pseudogene TRBV3-2) and TRBJ2-6, with D possibly being TRBD1 (5 bases). The CDR3 runs 17 residues. Trimming left V 1 base short and J 3 bases short, with 13 bases between. Germline V lookup: CDR1 LGHDT, CDR2 YNNKEL (reference sequence). CDR3 amino acids: CASSQVPQGSGANVLTF. In nucleotides, the CDR3 is TGTGCCAGCAGCCAAGTACCCCAGGGTAGTGGGGCCAACGTCCTGACTTTC.

The V gene is TRBV7-9, the J gene TRBJ1-3, with 8 bases aligning to TRBD1. The CDR3 sequence is 15 residues long. Germline lookup yields CDR1 SEHNR and CDR2 FQNEAQ (reference sequence). The V and J ends lost 6 bases and 0 bases, in that order; junction bases with no gene match: 4. This CDR3 reads CASRSTGGSGNTIYF. Here the CDR3 DNA reads TGTGCCAGCAGAAGTACAGGGGGCTCTGGAAACACCATATATTTT.

The chain joins TRBV9 to TRBJ1-6, with D unresolved. CDR3 length equals 15 residues. Trimming stripped 3 bases from V and 5 bases from J, with 12 bases between. Germline V gene lookup returns CDR1 SGDLS and CDR2 YYNGEE. CDR3 coding DNA: TGTGCCAGCAGCGGGACTAGCGTTAATAATTCACCCCTCCACTTT. Residues: CASSGTSVNNSPLHF.

The V gene is TRBV5-4, the J gene TRBJ2-1; TRBD2 agrees at 12 bases. The V and J ends lost 4 bases and 6 bases, in that order; junction bases with no gene match: 5. The germline V gene encodes CDR1 SGHNT and CDR2 YYREEE (reference sequence). This CDR3 region has 15 residues. The DNA for the CDR3 is TGTGCCAGCAGCACCGCTAGCGGGGGGGGCAATGAGCAGTTCTTC. Its protein product is CASSTASGGGNEQFF. Based on the CDR3 plus reference TRBV5-4 and TRBJ2-1, the full variable domain is ETGVTQSPTHLIKTRGQQVTLRCSSQSGHNTVSWYQQALGQGPQFIFQYYREEENGRGNFPPRFSGLQFPNYSSELNVNALELDDSALYLCASSTASGGGNEQFFGPGTRLTVL.

V gene TRBV2 combines with J gene TRBJ1-5; TRBD1 matches 8 bases. There are 14 residues in the CDR3. V trimming: 6 bases; J trimming: 6 bases; junction bases outside the gene matches: 7. Germline V gene lookup returns CDR1 SNHLY and CDR2 FYNNEI. This CDR3 reads CASRKTGDGQPQHF. As DNA, the CDR3 is TGTGCCAGCAGAAAGACAGGGGACGGTCAGCCCCAGCATTTT.

This chain connects TRBV5-1 to TRBJ1-6; D is perhaps TRBD1 (6 bases). The germline gives CDR1 SGHRS, CDR2 YFSETQ. Trimming removed 1 base at V and 11 bases at J, with 16 bases between. This CDR3 has 15 amino acids. The CDR3 region is CASSLPGTRRTPLHF. DNA of the CDR3: TGCGCCAGCAGCTTGCCAGGGACAAGAAGGACACCCCTCCACTTT. Based on the CDR3 plus reference TRBV5-1 and TRBJ1-6, the full variable domain is KAGVTQTPRYLIKTRGQQVTLSCSPISGHRSVSWYQQTPGQGLQFLFEYFSETQRNKGNFPGRFSGRQFSNSRSEMNVSTLELGDSALYLCASSLPGTRRTPLHFGNGTRLTVT.

In this sample, this clone turned up once. This chain connects TRBV7-9 to TRBJ2-3, with a possible D match to TRBD2 (7 bases). The CDR3 consists of 15 residues. V was trimmed by 0 bases and J by 5 bases, leaving 12 bases between them. CDR1 and CDR2 (germline): SEHNR, FQNEAQ (reference sequence). The CDR3 spells CASSLAGGPGDTQYF. CDR3 coding DNA: TGTGCCAGCAGCTTAGCGGGGGGGCCGGGAGATACGCAGTATTTT.

The chain uses TRBV3-1 (or the pseudogene TRBV3-2) and TRBJ1-1; D is uncertain. Germline-derived CDR1 and CDR2 are LGHDT and YNNKEL (reference sequence). The V end was cut by 2 bases, the J end by 2 bases, with 12 bases between. The CDR3 is made up of 15 amino acids. The CDR3 nucleotides read TGTGCCAGCAGCCAATGGGAGTCGGGCAACACTGAAGCTTTCTTT. This encodes CASSQWESGNTEAFF.

V usage is TRBV30 and J usage is TRBJ1-5, with D tentatively TRBD1 (5 bases). The germline V gene has CDR1 GTSNPN and CDR2 SVGIG (reference sequence). The CDR3 contains 11 residues. V lost 5 bases and J 7 bases, leaving 9 bases between the germline ends. The CDR3 DNA reads as TGTGCCTGGGTGGGGGGGCAGCCCCAGCATTTT. Encoded protein: CAWVGGQPQHF.

This chain joins TRBV4-1 and TRBJ1-1; 8 nucleotides match TRBD1. The CDR3 has 16 amino acids. V lost 2 bases to trimming and J lost 7 bases; unmatched junction nucleotides: 12. Germline CDR1 and CDR2: MGHRA and YSYEKL. The CDR3 nucleotides read TGCGCCAGCAGCCAAACTAGGCTCAGGGGGCCTATTGAAGCTTTCTTT. This sequence encodes CASSQTRLRGPIEAFF.

The chain uses TRBV6-1 and TRBJ1-1, with D hard to call. The V and J ends lost 0 bases and 1 base respectively, with 6 bases between them. The germline V gene has CDR1 MNHNS and CDR2 SASEGT. The CDR3 consists of 14 residues. CDR3 in amino acids: CASSEAPGNTEAFF. DNA for the CDR3: TGTGCCAGCAGTGAAGCGCCGGGGAACACTGAAGCTTTCTTT.

To note about this clone: In the same sample, other DNA sequences code for this CDR3. The chain couples TRBV3-1 (or the pseudogene TRBV3-2) to TRBJ2-7, with D possibly TRBD2 on 6 matching bases. Between the trimmed V and J ends, which lost 1 base and 0 bases, there was a span of 7 bases. Germline lookup yields CDR1 LGHDT and CDR2 YNNKEL (reference sequence). This CDR3 spans 14 amino acids. CDR3 sequence: CASSQGRGSYEQYF. CDR3 sequence (DNA): TGTGCCAGCAGCCAAGGGCGGGGCTCCTACGAGCAGTACTTC.

The CDR3 DNA follows: TGCGCCAGCAGCCTTGCAGGGTTTTCACCCCTCCACTTT. This gives the protein CASSLAGFSPLHF. The genes are TRBV5-1 and TRBJ1-6, with D maybe TRBD1 (5 bases). V was pared by 4 bases and J by 9 bases, with 11 bases between. Germline values: CDR1 SGHRS, CDR2 YFSETQ. This CDR3 comprises 13 residues.

V usage is TRBV2 and J usage is TRBJ2-1; tentative D call: TRBD1 (6 bases). This CDR3 is 11 amino acids long. Germline V lookup: CDR1 SNHLY, CDR2 FYNNEI. V was cut by 4 bases and J by 13 bases, with 11 bases left in between. The CDR3 DNA reads TGTGCCAGCAGTGCATGGGGGCTCCAGTTCTTC. This encodes CASSAWGLQFF.

This rearrangement joins TRBV9 to TRBJ2-1; TRBD2 agrees at 13 bases. The CDR3 has 18 amino acids. V lost 2 bases and J lost 8; bases outside the gene matches: 13. Germline V gene lookup returns CDR1 SGDLS and CDR2 YYNGEE. The CDR3 loop is CASSVRMVTSGGLDEQFF. The CDR3 nucleotides are TGTGCCAGCAGCGTGCGAATGGTGACTAGCGGGGGGTTGGATGAGCAGTTCTTC.

The gene calls are TRBV5-1 and TRBJ2-3; weak D call: TRBD1 (6 bases). Germline V gives CDR1 SGHRS, CDR2 YFSETQ. This CDR3 has 15 amino acids. Between the trimmed V and J ends, which lost 5 bases and 0 bases, there was a span of 13 bases. The CDR3 region is CASRRAGESTDTQYF. DNA of the CDR3: TGCGCCAGCAGAAGAGCAGGGGAAAGCACAGATACGCAGTATTTT.

The V and J genes are TRBV3-1 (or the pseudogene TRBV3-2) and TRBJ2-3; D may be TRBD1 (5 bases). The length of the CDR3 is 16 residues. CDR1 and CDR2 from the germline V gene are LGHDT and YNNKEL (reference sequence). V dropped 2 bases and J dropped 4 bases, with 16 bases sitting between them. The CDR3 sequence is CASSQRLPQGADTQYF. CDR3 nucleotide sequence: TGTGCCAGCAGCCAAAGGTTACCCCAGGGCGCAGATACGCAGTATTTT.

This chain links TRBV10-3 with TRBJ2-2; D unclear. The CDR3 sequence is 13 residues long. Germline V lookup: CDR1 ENHRY, CDR2 SYGVKD. The V end lost 3 bases, the J end lost 4 bases, and 6 bases lay between the germline ends. CDR3 protein: CAISEQPTGELFF. For the CDR3, the DNA is TGTGCCATCAGTGAACAGCCCACCGGGGAGCTGTTTTTT.

The gene calls are TRBV7-2 and TRBJ1-1; TRBD1 aligns across 8 bases. Per the germline V gene, CDR1 is SGHTA and CDR2 is FQGNSA. The V and J ends lost 7 bases and 4 bases, in that order; junction bases with no gene match: 8. The CDR3 is made up of 14 amino acids. The CDR3 nucleotides read TGTGCCAGCACCGCAGACAGGGGTGGCACTGAAGCTTTCTTT. Amino acids: CASTADRGGTEAFF.

The chain is built from TRBV11-3 and TRBJ2-3; 10 positions match TRBD2. The trim removed 1 base at V and 3 bases at J, leaving 1 base unmatched. The CDR3 sequence is 15 residues long. Germline V gives CDR1 SGHNT, CDR2 YENEEA. The CDR3 sequence: CASSLASGGTDTQYF. For the CDR3, the DNA is TGTGCCAGCAGCTTAGCTAGCGGGGGTACAGATACGCAGTATTTT.

This clone was recorded only once. The chain links TRBV3-1 (or the pseudogene TRBV3-2) to TRBJ2-3; 8 nucleotides line up with TRBD2. Germline V gives CDR1 LGHDT, CDR2 YNNKEL (reference sequence). The CDR3 has 20 amino acids. V dropped 0 bases and J dropped 0; count of bases not matched to a gene: 14. DNA of the CDR3: TGTGCCAGCAGCCAAGAAGATACGGGGGGGTGGCCCTCTAGCACAGATACGCAGTATTTT. Protein product: CASSQEDTGGWPSSTDTQYF.

The chain is built from TRBV19 and TRBJ1-6; 9 positions agree with TRBD1. V was pared by 5 bases and J by 10 bases, with 18 bases of the junction left unmatched. The germline V gene encodes CDR1 LNHDA and CDR2 SQIVND (reference sequence). The CDR3 covers 18 residues. In DNA form, the CDR3 reads TGTGCCAGTAGTCCCGGACCGGGACAGGGTAGGATTCGGTCACCCCTCCACTTT. Protein sequence: CASSPGPGQGRIRSPLHF.

This clone showed up many times. The chain has TRBV16 and TRBJ2-1; the D gene is possibly TRBD1 (6 bases). This CDR3 has 14 residues. V lost 0 bases and J 7 bases, leaving 10 bases between the germline ends. CDR1 and CDR2 (germline): KGHSY, FQNENV. The CDR3 loop reads CASSQSNRANEQFF. DNA of the CDR3: TGTGCCAGCAGCCAATCTAACAGGGCAAATGAGCAGTTCTTC. The full variable domain, in which reference TRBV16 and TRBJ2-1 provide the parts outside the CDR3, is GEEVAQTPKHLVRGEGQKAKLYCAPIKGHSYVFWYQQVLKNEFKFLISFQNENVFDETGMPKERFSAKCLPNSPCSLEIQATKLEDSAVYFCASSQSNRANEQFFGPGTRLTVL.

V usage is TRBV21-1 and J usage is TRBJ1-5. TRBV21-1 is labeled a pseudogene. The CDR3 sequence is 16 residues long. CDR3 sequence: CASSKRRFGEDQPQHF. The CDR3 DNA follows: TGTGCCAGCAGCAAGCGTCGCTTTGGTGAAGATCAGCCCCAGCATTTT.